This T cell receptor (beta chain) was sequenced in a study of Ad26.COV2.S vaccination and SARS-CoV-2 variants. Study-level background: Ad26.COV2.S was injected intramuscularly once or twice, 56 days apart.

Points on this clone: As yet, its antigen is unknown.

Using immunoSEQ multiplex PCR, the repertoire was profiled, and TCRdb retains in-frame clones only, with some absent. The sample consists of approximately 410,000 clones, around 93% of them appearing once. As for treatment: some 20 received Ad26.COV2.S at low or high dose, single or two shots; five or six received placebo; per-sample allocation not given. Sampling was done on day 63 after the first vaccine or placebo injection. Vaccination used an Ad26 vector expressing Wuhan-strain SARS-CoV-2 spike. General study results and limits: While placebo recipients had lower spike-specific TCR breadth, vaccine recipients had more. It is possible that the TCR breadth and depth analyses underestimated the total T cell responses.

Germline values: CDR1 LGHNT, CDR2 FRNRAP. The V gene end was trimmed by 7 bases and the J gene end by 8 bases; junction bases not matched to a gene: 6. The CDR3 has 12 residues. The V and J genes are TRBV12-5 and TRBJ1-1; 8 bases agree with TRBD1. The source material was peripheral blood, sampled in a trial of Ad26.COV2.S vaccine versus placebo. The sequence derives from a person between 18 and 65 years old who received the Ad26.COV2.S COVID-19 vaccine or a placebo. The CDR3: CASADRGYEAFF. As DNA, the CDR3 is TGTGCTAGTGCCGACAGGGGATACGAAGCTTTCTTT.